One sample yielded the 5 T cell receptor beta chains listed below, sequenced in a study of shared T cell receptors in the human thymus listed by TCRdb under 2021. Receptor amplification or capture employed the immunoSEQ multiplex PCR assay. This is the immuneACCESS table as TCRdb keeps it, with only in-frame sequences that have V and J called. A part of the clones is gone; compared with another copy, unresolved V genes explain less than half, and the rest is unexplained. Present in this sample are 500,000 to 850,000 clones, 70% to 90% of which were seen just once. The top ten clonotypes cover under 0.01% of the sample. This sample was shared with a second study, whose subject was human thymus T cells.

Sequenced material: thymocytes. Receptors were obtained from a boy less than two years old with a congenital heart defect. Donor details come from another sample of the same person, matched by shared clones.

This CDR3 reads CSVRPLNTEAFF. The CDR3 DNA follows: TGCAGCGTTCGCCCACTAAACACTGAAGCTTTCTTT. The V call is TRBV29-1, the J call TRBJ1-1; unclear D gene. Germline V CDR1 and CDR2: SQVTM, ANQGSEA. V was shortened by 5 bases and J by 2 bases, with 9 bases between the two germline ends. The CDR3 is 12 amino acids.

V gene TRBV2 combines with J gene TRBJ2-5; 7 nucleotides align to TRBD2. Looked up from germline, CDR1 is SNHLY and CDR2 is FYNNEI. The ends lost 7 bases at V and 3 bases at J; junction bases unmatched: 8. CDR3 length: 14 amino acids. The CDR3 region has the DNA TGTGCCAGCAAGGCAGCGGGAACTAAAGAGACCCAGTACTTC. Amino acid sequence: CASKAAGTKETQYF.

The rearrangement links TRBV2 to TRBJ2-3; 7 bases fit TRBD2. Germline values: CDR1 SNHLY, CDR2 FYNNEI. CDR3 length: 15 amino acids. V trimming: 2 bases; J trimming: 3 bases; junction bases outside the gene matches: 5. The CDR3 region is CASSEQRDLTDTQYF. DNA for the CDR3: TGTGCCAGCAGTGAACAGCGGGATCTTACAGATACGCAGTATTTT. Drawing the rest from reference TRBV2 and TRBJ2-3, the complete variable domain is EPEVTQTPSHQVTQMGQEVILRCVPISNHLYFYWYRQILGQKVEFLVSFYNNEISEKSEIFDDQFSVERPDGSNFTLKIRSTKLEDSAMYFCASSEQRDLTDTQYFGPGTRLTVL.

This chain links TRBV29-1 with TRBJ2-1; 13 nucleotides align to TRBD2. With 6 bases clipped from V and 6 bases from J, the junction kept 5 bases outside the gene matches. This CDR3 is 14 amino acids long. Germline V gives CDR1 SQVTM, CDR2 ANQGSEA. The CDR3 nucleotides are TGCAGCGTGTCACTAGCGGGGGGGCGCAATGAGCAGTTCTTC. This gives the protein CSVSLAGGRNEQFF.

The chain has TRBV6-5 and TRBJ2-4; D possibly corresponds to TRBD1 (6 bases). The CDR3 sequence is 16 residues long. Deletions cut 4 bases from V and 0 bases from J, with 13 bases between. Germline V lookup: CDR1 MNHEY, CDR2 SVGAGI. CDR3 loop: CASSWSTGAAKNIQYF. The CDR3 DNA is TGTGCCAGCAGTTGGTCGACAGGAGCAGCCAAAAACATTCAGTACTTC.